A single sample gave rise to the 21 T cell receptor beta chains below, sequenced in a study of Graves' ophthalmopathy and Graves' hyperthyroidism. CDR3 regions of TCR beta were amplified from RNA transcripts. HTBI primers were employed in first-round RT-PCR, then a second-round multiplex PCR followed. TCRdb analysed the multiplex PCR reads with MiXCR anew, one entry per CDR3 protein. The data show a few hundred thousand distinct CDR3 sequences, 20% to 25% seen once. Sequencing used peripheral blood. The receptors were sampled from a woman between 18 and 29 years old with stable Graves' hyperthyroidism.

This clonotype was recorded at least ten times. The rearrangement uses TRBV20-1 and TRBJ1-3; D is unclear. Trimming left V 0 bases short and J 0 bases short, with 12 bases between. Per the germline V gene, CDR1 is DFQATT and CDR2 is SNEGSKA (reference sequence). The CDR3 totals 16 residues. Here the CDR3 reads CSARDGSGASGNTIYF. Here the CDR3 DNA reads TGCAGTGCTAGAGATGGGAGTGGAGCCTCTGGAAACACCATATATTTT.

The chain has TRBV2 and TRBJ1-6; 8 positions match TRBD1. The length of the CDR3 is 18 residues. V was pared by 8 bases and J by 0 bases, with 12 bases of the junction left unmatched. Germline V gene lookup returns CDR1 SNHLY and CDR2 FYNNEI. The DNA for the CDR3 is TGTGCCAGCTTAGGACAGGGCGTCCTCCGCTCCTATAATTCACCCCTCCACTTT. The encoded protein is CASLGQGVLRSYNSPLHF. The variable domain in full, completed from reference TRBV2 and TRBJ1-6, reads EPEVTQTPSHQVTQMGQEVILRCVPISNHLYFYWYRQILGQKVEFLVSFYNNEISEKSEIFDDQFSVERPDGSNFTLKIRSTKLEDSAMYFCASLGQGVLRSYNSPLHFGNGTRLTVT.

For the CDR3, the DNA is TGTGCCAGCAGCGTAGGGGCAGATACGCAGTATTTT. It specifies CASSVGADTQYF. V gene TRBV2 combines with J gene TRBJ2-3; possibly TRBD1 for D (5 bases). V was trimmed by 6 bases and J by 4 bases, leaving 8 bases between them. Per germline, CDR1 SNHLY and CDR2 FYNNEI. The CDR3 contains 12 residues. Together with reference TRBV2 and TRBJ2-3, the CDR3 gives the full variable domain: EPEVTQTPSHQVTQMGQEVILRCVPISNHLYFYWYRQILGQKVEFLVSFYNNEISEKSEIFDDQFSVERPDGSNFTLKIRSTKLEDSAMYFCASSVGADTQYFGPGTRLTVL.

This clonotype was detected ten times or more. The chain uses TRBV15 and TRBJ2-5; TRBD1 is a possible D gene (5 bases). Germline V gene sequence: CDR1 LNHNV, CDR2 YYDKDF (reference sequence). V was cut by 0 bases and J by 10 bases, with 15 bases left in between. The CDR3 contains 14 residues. CDR3 in amino acids: CATSRDWVDQGQYF. CDR3 bases: TGTGCCACCAGCAGAGATTGGGTTGATCAGGGCCAGTACTTC.

Comment on this clonotype: One base away lies a much larger clone, so this may be a sequencing read error. DNA for the CDR3: TGTGCCAGCAGCTTAAGAGGGGAGGCCTACGAGCAGTACTTC. Protein sequence: CASSLRGEAYEQYF. The V call is TRBV7-9, the J call TRBJ2-7, with a possible D match to TRBD2 (6 bases). Deletions cut 2 bases from V and 2 bases from J, with 10 bases between. CDR1 SEHNR and CDR2 FQNEAQ come from the germline V gene (reference sequence). This CDR3 comprises 14 residues.

This clonotype appeared many times. CDR3: CASSLGGYRGRMNTEAFF. DNA of the CDR3: TGTGCCAGCAGCTTAGGGGGATACAGGGGACGCATGAACACTGAAGCTTTCTTT. The J gene is TRBJ1-1, the V gene TRBV11-2; 7 bases fit TRBD1. The CDR3 covers 18 residues. V gave up 1 base and J gave up 0 bases; unmatched junction bases: 11. Germline CDR1 SGHAT, CDR2 FQNNGV.

This clonotype has at least ten counts. The rearrangement uses TRBV28 and TRBJ1-1; a weak D match, TRBD1 (5 bases). V gave up 3 bases and J gave up 1 base, with 12 bases separating them. The CDR3 totals 15 residues. CDR1 is MDHEN and CDR2 is SYDVKM in the germline V gene. CDR3 DNA: TGTGCCAGCAGTTTTTTGACAGATTCGAACACTGAAGCTTTCTTT. This gives the protein CASSFLTDSNTEAFF.

This clonotype was observed a handful of times. Here the CDR3 omits its conserved ending phenylalanine or tryptophan, so a read error is the likely source. The chain links TRBV28 to TRBJ1-1; D is unclear. CDR3 length equals 13 residues. Trimming shortened V by 8 bases and J by 0 bases, and 10 bases separated the two germline ends. Germline lookup yields CDR1 MDHEN and CDR2 SYDVKM. CDR3 amino acids: CASGSGVNTEAFY. The CDR3 coding sequence is TGTGCCAGCGGTAGTGGGGTGAACACTGAAGCTTTCTAT.

This clonotype was picked up many times. This clone may be a read error of a much larger clone one base away. The chain uses TRBV6-2 or TRBV6-3 and TRBJ2-2, with D tentatively TRBD2 (6 bases). In germline, CDR1 is MNHEY, CDR2 SVGEGT. The CDR3 runs to 14 residues. CDR3: CASSLREETGGLFF. CDR3 bases: TGTGCCAGCAGTTTGCGGGAAGAAACCGGGGGGCTGTTTTTT.

This clonotype has at least ten counts. The chain is built from TRBV11-2 and TRBJ2-7; TRBD2 matches at 10 bases. CDR1 is SGHAT, CDR2 FQNNGV, per germline. Trimming took 0 bases from V and 4 from J; bases not matched to a gene: 3. The CDR3 length is 15 residues. The CDR3 is CASSLDGSGRYEQYF. CDR3 nucleotides: TGTGCCAGCAGCTTAGACGGTAGCGGGAGGTACGAGCAGTACTTC.

The chain combines TRBV20-1 with TRBJ1-5; 9 nucleotides line up with TRBD1. Germline values: CDR1 DFQATT, CDR2 SNEGSKA (reference sequence). CDR3 length equals 13 residues. J was trimmed by 7 bases and V by 6 bases; bases with no gene match: 7. For the CDR3, the DNA is TGCAGTGCCCGGTGGGACAGGGCCCAGCCCCAGCATTTT. This codes for CSARWDRAQPQHF.

The chain is built from TRBV6-1 and TRBJ2-5; the match to TRBD2 covers 9 bases. The germline gives CDR1 MNHNS, CDR2 SASEGT. CDR3 length: 13 amino acids. J lost 4 bases, V lost 10 bases, and 7 bases had no gene match. The CDR3 loop is CATAAGGLETQYF. Written as DNA, the CDR3 is TGTGCCACCGCGGCGGGAGGGTTAGAGACCCAGTACTTC.

The V call is TRBV9, the J call TRBJ2-7; TRBD2 is a possible D gene (5 bases). This CDR3 is 14 amino acids long. V shed 0 bases and J shed 5 bases, with 12 bases lying between them. Germline CDR1 reads SGDLS; CDR2 reads YYNGEE. CDR3 region: CASSVAPTRDEQYF. The CDR3 DNA is TGTGCCAGCAGCGTAGCTCCCACTAGGGACGAGCAGTACTTC.

V and J are TRBV6-5 and TRBJ2-5, with a possible D match to TRBD1 (7 bases). The CDR3 covers 14 residues. Germline CDR1 and CDR2: MNHEY and SVGAGI. V was trimmed by 2 bases and J by 4 bases, leaving 11 bases between them. CDR3 protein: CASSYRQGGETQYF. The CDR3 nucleotides read TGTGCCAGCAGTTACCGACAGGGAGGAGAGACCCAGTACTTC.

This clonotype was counted at least ten times. The CDR3 here is CASRALERTGGVGYTF. CDR3 in DNA: TGTGCCAGCAGGGCGCTTGAAAGGACAGGGGGCGTCGGCTACACCTTC. The chain is built from TRBV6-1 and TRBJ1-2, with TRBD1 matching 11 bases. This CDR3 is built from 16 residues. Unmatched junction bases numbered 14, after V lost 6 bases and J lost 8 bases. From germline, CDR1 is MNHNS and CDR2 SASEGT.

The CDR3 region is CASSFVGVQPQHF. For the CDR3, the DNA is TGTGCCAGCAGTTTTGTGGGGGTTCAGCCCCAGCATTTT. This chain uses TRBV12-3 or TRBV12-4 with TRBJ1-5; tentatively, D is TRBD1 (5 bases). V gave up 3 bases and J gave up 6 bases, with 9 bases separating them. This CDR3 has 13 amino acids.

The V gene is TRBV12-3 or TRBV12-4, the J gene TRBJ2-2, with 13 bases that match TRBD2. Trimming took 6 bases from V and 4 from J; bases not matched to a gene: 8. The CDR3 extends over 17 amino acids. The CDR3 sequence: CASSRGTSGMATGELFF. CDR3 bases: TGTGCCAGCAGCCGCGGGACTAGCGGGATGGCCACCGGGGAGCTGTTTTTT.

This clonotype has a count of ten or more. The V call is TRBV7-9, the J call TRBJ2-7, with D uncertain. Trimming shortened V by 5 bases and J by 5 bases, and 7 bases separated the two germline ends. Per germline, CDR1 SEHNR and CDR2 FQNEAQ (reference sequence). The CDR3 runs 11 residues. CDR3 residues: CASSGWDEQYF. The CDR3 DNA reads TGTGCCAGCAGCGGGTGGGACGAGCAGTACTTC.

In this sample, this clonotype turned up a few times. The gene calls are TRBV7-3 and TRBJ2-1; 9 bases are shared with TRBD2. The CDR3 length is 14 residues. J lost 5 bases, V lost 2 bases, and 1 base had no gene match. CDR1 is SGHTA and CDR2 is FQGTGA in the germline V gene. The CDR3 sequence is CASSLAGGNNEQFF. As DNA, the CDR3 is TGTGCCAGCAGCTTAGCGGGGGGGAACAATGAGCAGTTCTTC. The whole variable domain, remainder taken from reference TRBV7-3 and TRBJ2-1, is GAGVSQTPSNKVTEKGKYVELRCDPISGHTALYWYRQSLGQGPEFLIYFQGTGAADDSGLPNDRFFAVRPEGSVSTLKIQRTERGDSAVYLCASSLAGGNNEQFFGPGTRLTVL.

The sample holds many counts of this clonotype. V is TRBV19 and J is TRBJ1-1; a weak D match, TRBD1 (5 bases). The length of the CDR3 is 14 residues. Germline CDR1 reads LNHDA; CDR2 reads SQIVND (reference sequence). V gave up 11 bases and J gave up 4 bases, with 20 bases separating them. The CDR3 protein is CAGNNPGRGTEAFF. As DNA, the CDR3 is TGTGCCGGTAATAACCCGGGGCGCGGCACTGAAGCTTTCTTT.

CDR3 amino acids: CASTGTDPYEQYF. DNA of the CDR3: TGTGCCAGCACCGGGACAGACCCCTACGAGCAGTACTTC. This rearrangement joins TRBV28 to TRBJ2-7; 7 bases map to TRBD1. Looked up from germline, CDR1 is MDHEN and CDR2 is SYDVKM. The CDR3 length is 13 residues. Trimming at V came to 7 bases and at J to 2 bases, leaving 5 bases not matched to a gene.